Listed below are T cell receptor beta chains from one sample, sequenced in a study of T cell changes during pregnancy in multiple sclerosis. Sequencing was performed with immunoSEQ multiplex PCR; in TCRdb, only in-frame clones are kept and a portion is missing. Of 70,000 or so clones listed, just over 90% are singletons. This sample comprised CD4+ T cells from peripheral blood mononuclear cells, obtained before pregnancy. The source is a female donor with multiple sclerosis, enrolled in a pregnancy study. Each CDR3 is given with its conserved first and last residue. A D gene is named only where the DNA matches it firmly.

J: TRBJ1-1; V: TRBV7-2; D: NA; CDR3: CASSPRGTPNTEAFF; DNA: TGTGCCAGCAGCCCCCGCGGGACCCCCAACACTGAAGCTTTCTTT
J: TRBJ2-1; V: TRBV11-3; D: TRBD1; CDR3: CASSLGGQGFRNEQFF; DNA: TGTGCCAGCAGCTTAGGGGGACAGGGGTTTCGGAATGAGCAGTTCTTC
J: TRBJ2-7; V: TRBV5-1; D: TRBD2; CDR3: CASSPRDYYEQYF; DNA: TGCGCCAGCAGCCCCCGGGACTACTACGAGCAGTACTTC
J: TRBJ2-7; V: TRBV5-4; D: TRBD2; CDR3: CASSKAGTTPYEQYF; DNA: TGTGCCAGCAGTAAAGCCGGGACTACCCCCTACGAGCAGTACTTC
J: TRBJ2-1; V: TRBV5-1; D: TRBD2; CDR3: CASSGLAGVQEQFF; DNA: TGCGCCAGCAGTGGTCTAGCGGGAGTACAGGAGCAGTTCTTC
J: TRBJ2-2; V: TRBV7-7; D: TRBD2; CDR3: CASSLSGGAGGELFF; DNA: TGTGCCAGCAGCCTCAGCGGGGGGGCAGGAGGGGAGCTGTTTTTT
J: TRBJ2-7; V: TRBV28; D: TRBD1; CDR3: CASSLSTGPNISYEQYF; DNA: TGTGCCAGCAGTTTATCGACAGGGCCCAATATTTCCTACGAGCAGTACTTC
J: TRBJ2-7; V: TRBV30; D: TRBD2; CDR3: CAWKVPRTSIYEQYF; DNA: TGTGCCTGGAAAGTCCCGAGGACTAGCATCTACGAGCAGTACTTC
J: TRBJ1-3; V: TRBV5-1; D: TRBD1; CDR3: CASSNTARTGTGNTIYF; DNA: TGCGCCAGCAGCAATACCGCTAGGACAGGGACTGGAAACACCATATATTTT
J: TRBJ1-2; V: TRBV4-1; D: NA; CDR3: CASSQDLRGANGYTF; DNA: TGCGCCAGCAGCCAAGATTTACGGGGAGCAAATGGCTACACCTTC